One sample yielded the 7 T cell receptor beta chains listed below, sequenced in a study of blood T cell repertoires in COVID-19. Repertoires were generated with immunoSEQ multiplex PCR, while TCRdb's copy carries only in-frame clones and drops some. The profile shows 95,000 to 150,000 clones, roughly 89% of them singletons. What was sequenced was peripheral blood. The source is a woman aged 60-70 years with COVID-19, enrolled during active disease.

The J gene is TRBJ2-5, the V gene TRBV2; 11 bases agree with TRBD1. V gave up 5 bases and J gave up 5 bases; unmatched junction bases: 7. CDR3 length: 15 amino acids. Germline loops: CDR1 SNHLY, CDR2 FYNNEI. This CDR3 is CASSFRTGGAETQYF. The DNA for the CDR3 is TGTGCCAGCAGTTTCCGGACAGGGGGCGCGGAGACCCAGTACTTC.

The chain carries TRBV6-2 or TRBV6-3 and TRBJ2-1; TRBD1 might be the D (5 bases). Germline V gene data show CDR1 as MNHEY and CDR2 as SVGEGT. Trimming pared 7 bases from V and 9 bases from J, leaving 13 bases between. CDR3 length: 12 residues. The CDR3 DNA sequence: TGTGCCAGCACCCCCAGGGTGGGTGAGCAGTTCTTC. Translating it yields CASTPRVGEQFF.

This chain links TRBV19 with TRBJ1-4; 8 positions agree with TRBD1. Germline CDR1 LNHDA, CDR2 SQIVND (reference sequence). With 5 bases clipped from V and 8 bases from J, the junction kept 13 bases outside the gene matches. The CDR3 spans 16 residues. The CDR3 bases are TGTGCCAGTAGTCGAGCTTGGACAGGGACCAAAGAAAAACTGTTTTTT. Translation: CASSRAWTGTKEKLFF.

This clone was observed a few times. A junction end diverges from the germline sequence, so it may reflect a read error. V is TRBV6-5 and J is TRBJ1-2; D unresolved. Germline loops: CDR1 MNHEY, CDR2 SVGAGI. This CDR3 spans 10 amino acids. The CDR3 sequence is CASRLEHIVF. CDR3 coding DNA: TGTGCCAGCAGGTTGGAGCATATCGTCTTC.

This sequence joins TRBV5-6 and TRBJ2-2; D uncertain. Per germline, CDR1 SGHDT and CDR2 YYEEEE. The CDR3 is 15 residues long. Between the trimmed V and J ends, which lost 0 bases and 9 bases, there was a span of 15 bases. The CDR3 coding sequence is TGTGCCAGCAGCTTGGCCGACAAGCCTTATCGGGAGCTGTTTTTT. Residues: CASSLADKPYRELFF.

The V gene is TRBV6-2 or TRBV6-3, the J gene TRBJ2-5; D gene ambiguous. Trimming took 6 bases from V and 7 from J, leaving 6 bases between them. The CDR3 has 10 residues. Germline V gene lookup returns CDR1 MNHEY and CDR2 SVGEGT. The CDR3: CASSSGTQYF. Here the CDR3 DNA reads TGTGCCAGCAGCTCAGGGACCCAGTACTTC.

V usage is TRBV10-3 and J usage is TRBJ1-1; 10 bases align to TRBD1. CDR1 is ENHRY, CDR2 SYGVKD, per germline. The V gene end was trimmed by 6 bases and the J gene end by 1 base; junction bases not matched to a gene: 5. This CDR3 is built from 15 residues. CDR3 sequence (DNA): TGTGCCATCAGAATACGGGACAGGGGGAACACTGAAGCTTTCTTT. Amino acid sequence: CAIRIRDRGNTEAFF.